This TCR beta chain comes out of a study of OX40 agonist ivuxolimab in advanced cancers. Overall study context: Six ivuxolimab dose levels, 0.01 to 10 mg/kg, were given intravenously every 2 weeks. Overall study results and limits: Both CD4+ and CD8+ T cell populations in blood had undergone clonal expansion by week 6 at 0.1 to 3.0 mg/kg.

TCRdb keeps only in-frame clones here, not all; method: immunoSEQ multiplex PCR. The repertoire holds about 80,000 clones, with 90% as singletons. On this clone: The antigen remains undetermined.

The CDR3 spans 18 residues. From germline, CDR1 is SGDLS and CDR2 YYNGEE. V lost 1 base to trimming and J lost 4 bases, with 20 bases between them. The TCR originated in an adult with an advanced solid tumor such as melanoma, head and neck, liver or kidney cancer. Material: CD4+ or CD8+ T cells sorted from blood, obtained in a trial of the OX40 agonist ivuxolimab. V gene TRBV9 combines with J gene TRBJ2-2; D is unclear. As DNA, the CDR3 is TGTGCCAGCAGCGTAACGGCGACTCAGCCGACGATCACCGGGGAGCTGTTTTTT. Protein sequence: CASSVTATQPTITGELFF.